This entry concerns a single T cell receptor beta chain. A much larger clone lies one base from this, so it may be a read error. The entry originates in a study of T-cell reconstitution after alpha-beta-depleted transplantation in children. A TCRbeta library incorporating unique molecular identifiers was prepared. MiXCR, run by TCRdb on the PCR reads, gives a single entry per CDR3 protein. The sample lists hundreds of thousands of distinct CDR3 sequences, roughly 15% seen once, with approximately 1% in the top ten. The sequenced sample was PBMCs from the stem cell graft donor, obtained from the stem cell graft. The sequence derives from a human donor who donated a stem cell graft to a child with acute myeloid leukemia.

The CDR3: CSVEVNLGGGRYEQYF. CDR3 in DNA: TGCAGCGTTGAAGTAAACTTGGGGGGGGGTCGATACGAGCAGTACTTC. The chain links TRBV29-1 to TRBJ2-7; 7 bases are a match to TRBD2. The length of the CDR3 is 16 residues. Germline loops: CDR1 SQVTM, CDR2 ANQGSEA. The V segment lost 1 base and the J segment 4 bases; nucleotides outside the gene matches: 13.